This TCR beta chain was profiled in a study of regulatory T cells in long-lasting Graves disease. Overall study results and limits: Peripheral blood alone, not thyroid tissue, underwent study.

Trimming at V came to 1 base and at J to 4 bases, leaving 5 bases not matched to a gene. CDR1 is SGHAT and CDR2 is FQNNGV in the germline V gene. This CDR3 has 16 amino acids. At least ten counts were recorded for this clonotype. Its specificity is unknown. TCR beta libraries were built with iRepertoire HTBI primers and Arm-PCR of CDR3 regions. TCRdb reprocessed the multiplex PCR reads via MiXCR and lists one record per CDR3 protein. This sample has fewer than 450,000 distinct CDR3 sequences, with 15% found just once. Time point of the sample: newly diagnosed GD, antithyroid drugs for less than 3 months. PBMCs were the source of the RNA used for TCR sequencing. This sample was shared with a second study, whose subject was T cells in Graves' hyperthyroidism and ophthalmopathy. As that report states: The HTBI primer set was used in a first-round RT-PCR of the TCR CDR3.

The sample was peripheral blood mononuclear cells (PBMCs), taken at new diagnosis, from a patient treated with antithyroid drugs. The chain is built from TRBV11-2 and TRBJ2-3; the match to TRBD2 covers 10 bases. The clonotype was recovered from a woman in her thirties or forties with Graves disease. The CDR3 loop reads CASSLVKLAGADTQYF. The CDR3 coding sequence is TGTGCCAGCAGCTTAGTTAAGCTAGCGGGAGCAGATACGCAGTATTTT. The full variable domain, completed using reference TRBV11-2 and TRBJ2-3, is EAGVAQSPRYKIIEKRQSVAFWCNPISGHATLYWYQQILGQGPKLLIQFQNNGVVDDSQLPKDRFSAERLKGVDSTLKIQPAKLEDSAVYLCASSLVKLAGADTQYFGPGTRLTVL.